The 25 T cell receptor beta chains listed next were all sequenced from one sample in a study of T-cell memory formation after mild COVID-19. TCRdb used MiXCR to reprocess the 5' RACE reads, holding one entry per CDR3 protein. The data show 350,000 to 450,000 distinct CDR3 sequences, approximately 24% seen once. The sequenced sample was PBMCs or a T cell subset sorted from them (not recorded which). The receptor set was obtained from an adult woman who had mild COVID-19 (a few samples of this study predate the infection). Cell type and time point are not known.

There are a few counts of this clonotype. The CDR3 DNA is TGTGCCAGCAGCTTTGGGACTAGCGGTTACAATGAGCAGTTCTTC. Protein: CASSFGTSGYNEQFF. The gene calls are TRBV12-3 or TRBV12-4 and TRBJ2-1; 11 nucleotides match TRBD2. The ends lost 6 bases at V and 4 bases at J; junction bases unmatched: 5. The CDR3 covers 15 residues.

This clonotype showed up just a few times. The J gene is TRBJ2-4, the V gene TRBV24-1; 8 bases agree with TRBD1. CDR1 and CDR2 from the germline V gene are KGHDR and SFDVKD. There are 17 residues in the CDR3. V lost 0 bases and J lost 8; bases outside the gene matches: 11. CDR3 loop: CATSDLAPGTGGYIQYF. The CDR3 DNA follows: TGTGCCACCAGTGATTTGGCTCCCGGGACAGGCGGATACATTCAGTACTTC.

A note on this clonotype: This may come from a read error, since a much larger clone is one base off. The CDR3: CASSVRGNTEAFF. The CDR3 nucleotides are TGTGCCAGCAGCGTAAGGGGGAACACTGAAGCTTTCTTT. The chain couples TRBV9 to TRBJ1-1; tentative D call: TRBD1 (5 bases). The V gene's germline CDR1 is SGDLS and CDR2 YYNGEE. This CDR3 contains 13 residues. Trimming took 1 base from V and 1 from J, leaving 5 bases between them.

The chain couples TRBV7-3 to TRBJ2-2; 8 bases align to TRBD1. The trim removed 5 bases at V and 7 bases at J, leaving 12 bases unmatched. Germline CDR1 SGHTA, CDR2 FQGTGA. The CDR3 is 16 amino acids. The CDR3 DNA reads as TGTGCCAGCAGCCCCGCGATGACAGGGGTTGTCGGGGAGCTGTTTTTT. This sequence encodes CASSPAMTGVVGELFF.

This chain links TRBV20-1 with TRBJ1-2; 7 nucleotides match TRBD1. The germline V gene encodes CDR1 DFQATT and CDR2 SNEGSKA (reference sequence). The CDR3 extends over 14 amino acids. Trimming cost V 2 bases and J 2 bases; bases outside gene matches: 5. CDR3 sequence reads: CSARYRGLNYGYTF. Written as DNA, the CDR3 is TGCAGTGCTAGATACAGGGGACTCAACTATGGCTACACCTTC.

This clonotype was detected a few times. The chain employs TRBV11-2 and TRBJ2-1; no firm D call. This CDR3 is built from 17 residues. The V end was cut by 0 bases, the J end by 2 bases, with 14 bases between. Germline CDR1 reads SGHAT; CDR2 reads FQNNGV. The CDR3, as DNA: TGTGCCAGCAGCTTAGAGTCTCTCGTTCGGGCCTACAATGAGCAGTTCTTC. Its translation is CASSLESLVRAYNEQFF.

The gene calls are TRBV5-1 and TRBJ1-5; D is uncertain. The V end was cut by 4 bases, the J end by 0 bases, with 5 bases between. The CDR3 length is 13 residues. Germline V lookup: CDR1 SGHRS, CDR2 YFSETQ. The CDR3 sequence: CASSITSNQPQHF. The CDR3 nucleotides read TGCGCCAGCAGCATCACTAGCAATCAGCCCCAGCATTTT.

V is TRBV20-1 and J is TRBJ1-5, with D hard to call. The CDR3 extends over 14 amino acids. Between the trimmed V and J ends, which lost 3 bases and 6 bases, there was a span of 15 bases. Germline V CDR1 and CDR2: DFQATT, SNEGSKA (reference sequence). CDR3 DNA sequence: TGCAGTGCTAGCCCGGCAGGCCCCAGTCAGCCCCAGCATTTT. Encoded protein: CSASPAGPSQPQHF.

The chain recombines TRBV2 with TRBJ2-3; the D gene is possibly TRBD2 (6 bases). The CDR3 has 12 amino acids. Per the germline V gene, CDR1 is SNHLY and CDR2 is FYNNEI. V was clipped by 5 bases and J by 14 bases, with 17 bases between them. The CDR3 nucleotides read TGTGCCAGCAGTCCCTTAGCGGCCACGGGGTATTTT. As protein: CASSPLAATGYF. Full variable domain (missing parts from reference TRBV2 and TRBJ2-3): EPEVTQTPSHQVTQMGQEVILRCVPISNHLYFYWYRQILGQKVEFLVSFYNNEISEKSEIFDDQFSVERPDGSNFTLKIRSTKLEDSAMYFCASSPLAATGYFGPGTRLTVL.

The genes are TRBV9 and TRBJ2-2; D uncertain. CDR1 is SGDLS and CDR2 is YYNGEE in the germline V gene. The CDR3 sequence is 15 residues long. Trimming took 3 bases from V and 6 from J, leaving 15 bases between them. In nucleotides, the CDR3 is TGTGCCAGCAGCGCGAGGACCAGACCGTCCGGGGAGCTGTTTTTT. It is translated as CASSARTRPSGELFF.

The genes are TRBV20-1 and TRBJ1-1; D is unresolved. There are 13 residues in the CDR3. The germline gives CDR1 DFQATT, CDR2 SNEGSKA (reference sequence). V dropped 5 bases and J dropped 2 bases, with 12 bases sitting between them. CDR3 amino acids: CSADGRQNTEAFF. For the CDR3, the DNA is TGCAGTGCTGACGGGAGGCAAAACACTGAAGCTTTCTTT.

The chain joins TRBV6-5 to TRBJ2-5; D is unresolved. V was clipped by 6 bases and J by 4 bases, with 15 bases between them. The CDR3 runs to 14 residues. CDR1 MNHEY and CDR2 SVGAGI come from the germline V gene. CDR3 in amino acids: CASRTVRSGETQYF. CDR3 bases: TGTGCCAGCAGGACGGTGAGATCGGGAGAGACCCAGTACTTC.

The chain is built from TRBV12-3 or TRBV12-4 and TRBJ2-3; TRBD1 might be the D (6 bases). This CDR3 region has 16 residues. The ends were cut back, 7 bases at V and 0 bases at J, with 17 bases in the middle. The CDR3 spells CASTPPAGDSTDTQYF. The CDR3 DNA reads TGTGCCAGCACCCCCCCGGCAGGGGATAGCACAGATACGCAGTATTTT.

The sample holds many counts of this clonotype. The DNA for the CDR3 is TGTGCCAGCAGCTTAGTACACACAGGGGGCTACGAGCAGTACTTC. This codes for CASSLVHTGGYEQYF. The chain combines TRBV7-2 with TRBJ2-7; TRBD1 agrees at 8 bases. CDR1 is SGHTA, CDR2 FQGNSA, per germline. V lost 1 base and J lost 3; bases outside the gene matches: 5. There are 15 residues in the CDR3.

This rearrangement joins TRBV20-1 to TRBJ2-1; TRBD2 aligns across 11 bases. Germline V gene data show CDR1 as DFQATT and CDR2 as SNEGSKA (reference sequence). Trimming cost V 5 bases and J 6 bases; bases outside gene matches: 9. The CDR3 totals 15 residues. CDR3 residues: CSAAPGTSGLNEQFF. CDR3 sequence (DNA): TGCAGTGCTGCCCCCGGGACTAGCGGCCTCAATGAGCAGTTCTTC.

This clonotype was seen a handful of times. V usage is TRBV15 and J usage is TRBJ1-4; D call uncertain. V was cut by 5 bases and J by 0 bases, with 13 bases left in between. From germline, CDR1 is LNHNV and CDR2 YYDKDF (reference sequence). The CDR3 length is 16 residues. The CDR3 spells CATSGRFGTTNEKLFF. Here the CDR3 DNA reads TGTGCCACCAGCGGAAGGTTTGGGACAACTAATGAAAAACTGTTTTTT.

This clonotype was counted between two and nine times. The chain carries TRBV20-1 and TRBJ2-1; TRBD1 matches 8 bases. J gave up 8 bases and V 5 bases, and 8 bases lay outside the gene matches. Germline V gene sequence: CDR1 DFQATT, CDR2 SNEGSKA (reference sequence). The CDR3 has 13 residues. CDR3 in amino acids: CSAPPPRGHEQFF. In nucleotides, the CDR3 is TGCAGTGCTCCTCCCCCCAGGGGGCATGAGCAGTTCTTC.

The table lists this clonotype with many counts. V usage is TRBV11-2 and J usage is TRBJ2-2; 12 bases match TRBD2. The CDR3 is made up of 16 amino acids. J gave up 6 bases and V 3 bases, and 5 bases lay outside the gene matches. In germline, CDR1 is SGHAT, CDR2 FQNNGV. The CDR3 DNA is TGTGCCAGCAGCTTTAGGACTAGCGGGGCAGCCGGGGAGCTGTTTTTT. Its translation is CASSFRTSGAAGELFF.

The J gene is TRBJ2-5, the V gene TRBV7-8, with TRBD2 matching 10 bases. Germline assignment: CDR1 SGHVS and CDR2 FQNEAQ. The CDR3 has 17 residues. The trim removed 5 bases at V and 3 bases at J, leaving 12 bases unmatched. DNA for the CDR3: TGTGCCAGCAGCCCGGGTGGAGCGGGAGGGCTAGAAGAGACCCAGTACTTC. Protein product: CASSPGGAGGLEETQYF.

This chain links TRBV30 with TRBJ2-5, with D uncertain. V lost 0 bases, J lost 5 bases, and 4 bases lay in between. Looked up from germline, CDR1 is GTSNPN and CDR2 is SVGIG (reference sequence). The CDR3 has 11 residues. The CDR3 loop reads CAWSVRETQYF. The CDR3, as DNA: TGTGCCTGGAGTGTAAGGGAGACCCAGTACTTC.

The chain has TRBV29-1 and TRBJ1-2; D call uncertain. CDR1 is SQVTM, CDR2 ANQGSEA, per germline. CDR3 size: 13 residues. Deletions cut 4 bases from V and 1 base from J, with 10 bases between. CDR3 nucleotide sequence: TGCAGCGTTGTTCCTCTGGGTAACTATGGCTACACCTTC. It is translated as CSVVPLGNYGYTF.

The chain combines TRBV5-5 with TRBJ1-5, with 8 bases fitting TRBD1. This CDR3 is built from 16 residues. CDR1 is SGHKS and CDR2 is YYEKEE in the germline V gene (reference sequence). With V trimmed by 4 bases and J by 0 bases, 6 bases remained unmatched. CDR3 nucleotide sequence: TGTGCCAGCAGCCCAGGGACAGGTAATAGCAATCAGCCCCAGCATTTT. It translates to CASSPGTGNSNQPQHF.

This clonotype was detected only a few times. V gene TRBV6-6 combines with J gene TRBJ2-3, with TRBD2 as a possible D gene (6 bases). This CDR3 region has 15 residues. Germline-derived CDR1 and CDR2 are MNHNY and SVGAGI (reference sequence). V lost 5 bases and J lost 0, with 12 bases in between. The CDR3 DNA follows: TGTGCCAGCAGTCGCCGGGACTTAAGCACAGATACGCAGTATTTT. Amino acids: CASSRRDLSTDTQYF.

This chain connects TRBV29-1 to TRBJ1-1; tentatively, D is TRBD1 (5 bases). V lost 5 bases and J lost 1, with 11 bases in between. The CDR3 is 13 amino acids. Germline V CDR1 and CDR2: SQVTM, ANQGSEA. CDR3 residues: CSVRDGGNTEAFF. CDR3 in DNA: TGCAGCGTTCGGGATGGGGGGAACACTGAAGCTTTCTTT.

Here the CDR3 DNA reads TGCGCCAGGGGGGACAGGGGGCTCTACGAGCAGTACTTC. Amino acids: CARGDRGLYEQYF. V usage is TRBV23-1 and J usage is TRBJ2-7; 12 bases agree with TRBD1. TRBV23-1 is designated an ORF whose function remains uncertain. Trimming took 9 bases from V and 3 from J; bases not matched to a gene: 3. This CDR3 spans 13 amino acids.